These T cell receptor beta chains were read from a single sample in a study of OX40 agonist ivuxolimab in advanced cancers. Clones were sequenced by immunoSEQ multiplex PCR, and TCRdb holds only the in-frame ones, with some missing. Of tens of thousands of clones in the sample, about 85% were seen once. Material: CD4+ or CD8+ T cells sorted from blood, obtained in a trial of the OX40 agonist ivuxolimab. All receptors come from an adult with an advanced solid tumor such as melanoma, head and neck, liver or kidney cancer. Both conserved end residues are part of each CDR3. D genes are given only for firm matches. Clone size is shown for a subset of rows, as once, few, many or a class of expanded clone.

NA	few	TRBJ2-7	TRBV5-1	TGCGCCAGCAGTGCCAGCTACGAGCAGTACTTC	CASSASYEQYF
TRBD1	NA	TRBJ2-7	TRBV27	TGTGCCAGCAGTGGGACAGAGAGAGCCTACGAGCAGTACTTC	CASSGTERAYEQYF
NA	NA	TRBJ1-3	TRBV5-8	TGTGCCAGCAGCTACCTGAACACCATATATTTT	CASSYLNTIYF
TRBD2	NA	TRBJ2-1	TRBV19	TGTGCCAGTAGCTTCCTAGCGGGGCAAGCGGATGAGCAGTTCTTC	CASSFLAGQADEQFF
NA	NA	TRBJ2-5	TRBV29-1	TGCAGCGTGAGTACTCTTAAGGTACAAGAGACCCAGTACTTC	CSVSTLKVQETQYF
TRBD2	NA	TRBJ2-1	TRBV6-5	TGTGCCAGCAGTTACTCCCCCAGCGGGAGTTATAATGAGCAGTTCTTC	CASSYSPSGSYNEQFF
NA	NA	TRBJ2-7	TRBV6-5	TGTGCCAGCAGTTACGGTTTAGCCAGCGACGAGCAGTACTTC	CASSYGLASDEQYF
NA	NA	TRBJ2-4	TRBV21-1	TGTGCCAGCAGCAAAAGGCCCGGACCCAAAAACATTCAGTACTTC	CASSKRPGPKNIQYF
TRBD2	NA	TRBJ2-5	TRBV19	TGTGCCAGTAGTAGTCTAGCGGGAGTGGAGACCCAGTACTTC	CASSSLAGVETQYF
TRBD1	NA	TRBJ1-2	TRBV11-2	TGTGCCAGCAGTTTAATGACAGGGGACAATCTCTATGGCTACACCTTC	CASSLMTGDNLYGYTF
TRBD2	NA	TRBJ2-7	TRBV6-5	TGTGCCAGCAAACTAGCGGGCGGGTACGAGCAGTACTTC	CASKLAGGYEQYF